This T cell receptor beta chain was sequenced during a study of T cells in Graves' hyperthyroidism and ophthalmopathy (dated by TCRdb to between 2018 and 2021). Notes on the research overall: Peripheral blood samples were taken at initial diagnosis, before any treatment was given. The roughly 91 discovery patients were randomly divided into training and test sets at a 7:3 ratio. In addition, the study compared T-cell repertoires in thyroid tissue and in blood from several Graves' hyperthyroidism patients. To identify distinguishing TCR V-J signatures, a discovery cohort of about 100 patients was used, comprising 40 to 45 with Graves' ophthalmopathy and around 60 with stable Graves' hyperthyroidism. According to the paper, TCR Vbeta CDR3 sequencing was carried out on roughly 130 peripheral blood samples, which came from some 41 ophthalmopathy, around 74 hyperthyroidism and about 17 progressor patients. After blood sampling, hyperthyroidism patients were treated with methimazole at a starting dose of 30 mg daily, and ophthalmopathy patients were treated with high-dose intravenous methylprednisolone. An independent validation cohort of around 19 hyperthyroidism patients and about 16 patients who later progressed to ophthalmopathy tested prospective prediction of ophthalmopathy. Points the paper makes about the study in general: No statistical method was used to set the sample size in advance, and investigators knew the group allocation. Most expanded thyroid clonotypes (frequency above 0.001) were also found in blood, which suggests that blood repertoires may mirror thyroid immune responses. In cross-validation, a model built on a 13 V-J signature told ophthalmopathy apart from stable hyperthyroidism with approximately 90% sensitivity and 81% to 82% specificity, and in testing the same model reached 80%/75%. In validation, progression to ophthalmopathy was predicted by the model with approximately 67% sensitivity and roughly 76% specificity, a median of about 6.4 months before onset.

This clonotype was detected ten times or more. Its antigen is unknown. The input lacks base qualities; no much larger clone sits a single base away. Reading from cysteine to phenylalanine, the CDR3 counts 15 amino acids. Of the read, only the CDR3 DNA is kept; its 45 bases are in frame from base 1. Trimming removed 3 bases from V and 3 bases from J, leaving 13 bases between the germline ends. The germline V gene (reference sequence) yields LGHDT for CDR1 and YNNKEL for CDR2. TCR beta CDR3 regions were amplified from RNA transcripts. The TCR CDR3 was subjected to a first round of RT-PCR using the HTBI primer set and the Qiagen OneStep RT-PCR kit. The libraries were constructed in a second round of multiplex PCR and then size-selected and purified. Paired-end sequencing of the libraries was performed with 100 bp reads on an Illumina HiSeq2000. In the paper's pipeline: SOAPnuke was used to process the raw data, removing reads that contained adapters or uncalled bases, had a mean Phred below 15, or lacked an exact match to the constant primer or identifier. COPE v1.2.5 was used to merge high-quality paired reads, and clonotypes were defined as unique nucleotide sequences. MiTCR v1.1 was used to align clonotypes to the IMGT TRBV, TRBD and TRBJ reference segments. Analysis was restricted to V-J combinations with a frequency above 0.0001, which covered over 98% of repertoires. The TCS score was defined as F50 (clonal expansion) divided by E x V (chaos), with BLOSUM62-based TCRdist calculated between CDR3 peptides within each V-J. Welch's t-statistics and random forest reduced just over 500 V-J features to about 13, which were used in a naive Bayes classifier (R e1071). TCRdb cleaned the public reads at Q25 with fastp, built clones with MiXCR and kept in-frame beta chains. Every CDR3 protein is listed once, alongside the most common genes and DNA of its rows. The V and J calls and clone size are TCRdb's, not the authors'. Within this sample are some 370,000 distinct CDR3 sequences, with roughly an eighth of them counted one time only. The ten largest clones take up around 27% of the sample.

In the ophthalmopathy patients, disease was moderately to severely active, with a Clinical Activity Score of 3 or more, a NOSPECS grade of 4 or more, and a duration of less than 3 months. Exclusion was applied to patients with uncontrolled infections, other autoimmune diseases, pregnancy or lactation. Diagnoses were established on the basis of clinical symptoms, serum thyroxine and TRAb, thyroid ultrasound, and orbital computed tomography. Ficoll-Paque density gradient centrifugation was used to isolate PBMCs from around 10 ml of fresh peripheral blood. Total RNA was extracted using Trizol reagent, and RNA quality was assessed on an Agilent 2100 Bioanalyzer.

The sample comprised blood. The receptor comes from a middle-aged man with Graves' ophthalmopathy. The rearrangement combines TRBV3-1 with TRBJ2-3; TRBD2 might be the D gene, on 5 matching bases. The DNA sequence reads TGTGCCAGCAGCCATGCGAGGGATTTAACAGATACGCAGTATTTT. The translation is CASSHARDLTDTQYF.